This entry lists 20 T cell receptor beta chains sequenced from one sample in a study of cytomegalovirus exposure and HLA in healthy donors. A multiplex PCR was run with 60 Vbeta primers and 13 Jbeta primers. Clones were sequenced by immunoSEQ multiplex PCR, and TCRdb holds only the in-frame ones, with some missing. The repertoire holds tens of thousands of clones, with 75% as singletons. The sequencing sample was made of PBMCs. The receptors were gathered from a man in his 60s in good health and CMV-seropositive.

This clone was seen only once. The chain couples TRBV5-1 to TRBJ2-7, with 14 bases identical to TRBD2. This CDR3 comprises 15 residues. CDR1 is SGHRS and CDR2 is YFSETQ in the germline V gene. After removal of 5 bases from V and 7 bases from J, the junction contained 8 bases not matched to a gene. CDR3 nucleotides: TGCGCCAGCAGGACCGGGACTAGCGGGAGAGGAGAGCAGTACTTC. It is translated as CASRTGTSGRGEQYF.

This chain links TRBV19 with TRBJ1-1; D gene unclear. The length of the CDR3 is 15 residues. Germline loops: CDR1 LNHDA, CDR2 SQIVND (reference sequence). Between the trimmed V and J ends, which lost 9 bases and 2 bases, there was a span of 19 bases. The CDR3 region has the DNA TGTGCCAGGCTACCCGGGTTACACCTCAACACTGAAGCTTTCTTT. It is translated as CARLPGLHLNTEAFF.

The chain links TRBV5-1 to TRBJ1-1; the D is unclear. Germline V CDR1 and CDR2: SGHRS, YFSETQ. The V end was cut by 2 bases, the J end by 0 bases, with 14 bases between. The CDR3 consists of 16 residues. CDR3 sequence (DNA): TGCGCCAGCAGCTTCCCCCCTAGGAGCATGAACACTGAAGCTTTCTTT. It codes for CASSFPPRSMNTEAFF.

The V and J genes are TRBV28 and TRBJ1-4; a weak D match, TRBD1 (5 bases). Germline assignment: CDR1 MDHEN and CDR2 SYDVKM. The length of the CDR3 is 15 residues. Trimming shortened V by 2 bases and J by 4 bases, and 11 bases separated the two germline ends. The CDR3 here is CASSLLGGSNEKLFF. The DNA of the CDR3 is TGTGCCAGCAGTTTACTGGGGGGGAGTAATGAAAAACTGTTTTTT.

V gene TRBV11-2 combines with J gene TRBJ1-1, with D unresolved. V lost 4 bases, J lost 6 bases, and 15 bases lay in between. CDR3 length: 14 residues. Germline CDR1 and CDR2: SGHAT and FQNNGV. The CDR3 coding sequence is TGTGCCAGCAGCTGGTCCCGGAATAGCGCTGAAGCTTTCTTT. This codes for CASSWSRNSAEAFF.

This clone has only one observation. V and J are TRBV5-1 and TRBJ2-5; TRBD2 matches at 13 bases. The CDR3 loop spans 17 amino acids. Losses at the gene ends were 2 bases for V and 4 bases for J; bases not matched to a gene: 8. The germline V gene has CDR1 SGHRS and CDR2 YFSETQ. DNA for the CDR3: TGCGCCAGCAGCTTCGGACTAGCGGGGGACCGGGGAGAGACCCAGTACTTC. Protein: CASSFGLAGDRGETQYF.

This clone was recorded once. The gene calls are TRBV7-6 and TRBJ2-5, with 7 nucleotides matching TRBD1. V gave up 5 bases and J gave up 2 bases; unmatched junction bases: 2. Per the germline V gene, CDR1 is SGHVS and CDR2 is FNYEAQ. The CDR3 has 13 amino acids. The CDR3 reads CASSPTGQETQYF. CDR3 bases: TGTGCCAGCAGCCCGACAGGGCAAGAGACCCAGTACTTC.

V and J are TRBV6-1 and TRBJ1-5; the D is unclear. Per germline, CDR1 MNHNS and CDR2 SASEGT. There are 13 residues in the CDR3. V was pared by 6 bases and J by 0 bases, with 6 bases between. Here the CDR3 reads CASRINSNQPQHF. The CDR3 DNA reads TGTGCCAGCAGAATTAATAGCAATCAGCCCCAGCATTTT.

The gene calls are TRBV11-3 and TRBJ1-1; D is unresolved. This CDR3 is 15 amino acids long. The V and J ends lost 5 bases and 5 bases respectively, with 18 bases between them. Per the germline V gene, CDR1 is SGHNT and CDR2 is YENEEA. The CDR3 here is CASSRVSVSRTEAFF. The CDR3 nucleotides read TGTGCCAGCAGCCGGGTTTCAGTTTCGAGGACTGAAGCTTTCTTT. Variable domain in full (rest from reference TRBV11-3 and TRBJ1-1): EAGVVQSPRYKIIEKKQPVAFWCNPISGHNTLYWYLQNLGQGPELLIRYENEEAVDDSQLPKDRFSAERLKGVDSTLKIQPAELGDSAVYLCASSRVSVSRTEAFFGQGTRLTVV.

The chain carries TRBV11-3 and TRBJ2-7, with D possibly matching TRBD1 (6 bases). Germline assignment: CDR1 SGHNT and CDR2 YENEEA. Trimming removed 5 bases at V and 0 bases at J, with 17 bases between. CDR3 size: 16 residues. The CDR3 spells CASSGRTVSSSYEQYF. In DNA, the CDR3 is TGTGCCAGCAGCGGTCGGACAGTCTCGAGCTCCTACGAGCAGTACTTC.

This sequence joins TRBV21-1 and TRBJ2-7; the table's D gene call, TRBD1, was not cross checked with the DNA. TRBV21-1 is a documented pseudogene. The CDR3 consists of 16 residues. The CDR3 loop is CASSKVTTGVGYEQYF. The CDR3 DNA is TGTGCCAGCAGCAAAGTTACTACAGGGGTAGGCTACGAGCAGTACTTC.

With regard to this clone: In the same sample, other DNA sequences code for this CDR3. V and J are TRBV6-5 and TRBJ2-7; TRBD1 aligns across 9 bases. Germline V CDR1 and CDR2: MNHEY, SVGAGI. The CDR3 length is 15 residues. V gave up 0 bases and J gave up 1 base; unmatched junction bases: 1. Here the CDR3 DNA reads TGTGCCAGCAGTTACTCGACAGGGGGATCCTACGAGCAGTACTTC. Translation: CASSYSTGGSYEQYF.

DNA of the CDR3: TGTGCCAGCAGCCAGAATGGGCGGGCCGCAACTAATGAAAAACTGTTTTTT. Translated: CASSQNGRAATNEKLFF. The chain links TRBV5-4 to TRBJ1-4; D not resolved. Germline CDR1 SGHNT, CDR2 YYREEE (reference sequence). This CDR3 region has 17 residues. The V end lost 4 bases, the J end lost 0 bases, and 16 bases lay between the germline ends.

This clone was seen a single time. The V call is TRBV6-5, the J call TRBJ2-3; 9 bases match TRBD1. V shed 2 bases and J 4 bases; nucleotides not matched to a gene: 4. Germline CDR1 and CDR2: MNHEY and SVGAGI. The CDR3 is 15 residues long. The CDR3 coding sequence is TGTGCCAGCAGTTACACAGGGACAGGGTCAGATACGCAGTATTTT. It translates to CASSYTGTGSDTQYF.

This chain joins TRBV5-1 and TRBJ2-1, with 14 bases that match TRBD2. Germline V lookup: CDR1 SGHRS, CDR2 YFSETQ. V dropped 4 bases and J dropped 0; count of bases not matched to a gene: 6. The CDR3 is made up of 18 amino acids. DNA for the CDR3: TGCGCCAGCAGCCTGACTAGCGGGAGGGGGGGCTCCTACAATGAGCAGTTCTTC. As protein: CASSLTSGRGGSYNEQFF.

The rearrangement links TRBV11-2 to TRBJ1-1, with a tentative D call TRBD1 (6 bases). The CDR3 sequence is 16 residues long. The germline V gene has CDR1 SGHAT and CDR2 FQNNGV. The V end was cut by 6 bases, the J end by 1 base, with 18 bases between. The CDR3 spells CASSFRLGQKNTEAFF. CDR3 bases: TGTGCCAGCAGTTTCCGCCTCGGACAGAAGAACACTGAAGCTTTCTTT. Full variable domain (remainder filled in from reference TRBV11-2 and TRBJ1-1): EAGVAQSPRYKIIEKRQSVAFWCNPISGHATLYWYQQILGQGPKLLIQFQNNGVVDDSQLPKDRFSAERLKGVDSTLKIQPAKLEDSAVYLCASSFRLGQKNTEAFFGQGTRLTVV.

This chain connects TRBV2 to TRBJ2-2; 8 bases match TRBD2. After removal of 9 bases from V and 0 bases from J, the junction contained 3 bases not matched to a gene. The CDR3 sequence is 14 residues long. Germline V gene data show CDR1 as SNHLY and CDR2 as FYNNEI. CDR3: CASKGLANTGELFF. The CDR3 DNA reads TGTGCCAGTAAGGGACTAGCGAACACCGGGGAGCTGTTTTTT. Combining the CDR3 with reference TRBV2 and TRBJ2-2 gives the whole variable domain EPEVTQTPSHQVTQMGQEVILRCVPISNHLYFYWYRQILGQKVEFLVSFYNNEISEKSEIFDDQFSVERPDGSNFTLKIRSTKLEDSAMYFCASKGLANTGELFFGEGSRLTVL.

The chain carries TRBV29-1 and TRBJ2-5; 11 bases are shared with TRBD1. The J call may not be correct, given that the DNA end is closer to TRBJ2-7. The CDR3 length is 13 residues. In germline, CDR1 is SQVTM, CDR2 ANQGSEA. The CDR3 bases are TGCAGCGTTGAGGGACAGGGGGCCTACGAGCAGTACTTC. This codes for CSVEGQGAYEQYF.

The gene calls are TRBV28 and TRBJ1-6; a possible D gene is TRBD1 (5 bases). The germline V gene encodes CDR1 MDHEN and CDR2 SYDVKM. The V gene lost 2 bases and the J gene lost 0 bases, with 11 bases spanning the gap. The CDR3 runs to 17 residues. CDR3 coding DNA: TGTGCCAGCAGTTTAAGGGGTCAGAGCTCCTATAATTCACCCCTCCACTTT. Translated: CASSLRGQSSYNSPLHF.

This clone occurred a few times. This CDR3 reads CASSESGREGGEQFF. In DNA, the CDR3 is TGTGCCAGCAGTGAATCTGGGAGAGAGGGCGGGGAGCAGTTCTTC. The chain joins TRBV6-1 to TRBJ2-1, with D maybe TRBD2 (5 bases). This CDR3 has 15 amino acids. CDR1 is MNHNS and CDR2 is SASEGT in the germline V gene. Trimming cost V 2 bases and J 10 bases, with 18 bases left between them.